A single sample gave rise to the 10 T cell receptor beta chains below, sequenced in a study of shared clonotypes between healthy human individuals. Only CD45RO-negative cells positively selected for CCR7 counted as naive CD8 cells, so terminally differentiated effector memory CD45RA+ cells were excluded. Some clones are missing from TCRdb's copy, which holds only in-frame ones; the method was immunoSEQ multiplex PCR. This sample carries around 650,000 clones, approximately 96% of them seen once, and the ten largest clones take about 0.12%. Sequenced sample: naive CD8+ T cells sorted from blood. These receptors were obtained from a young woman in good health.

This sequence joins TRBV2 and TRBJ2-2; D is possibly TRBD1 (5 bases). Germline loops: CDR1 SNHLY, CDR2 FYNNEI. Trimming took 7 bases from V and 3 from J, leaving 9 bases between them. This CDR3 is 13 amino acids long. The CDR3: CASKAGYTGELFF. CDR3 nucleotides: TGTGCCAGCAAGGCAGGGTACACCGGGGAGCTGTTTTTT.

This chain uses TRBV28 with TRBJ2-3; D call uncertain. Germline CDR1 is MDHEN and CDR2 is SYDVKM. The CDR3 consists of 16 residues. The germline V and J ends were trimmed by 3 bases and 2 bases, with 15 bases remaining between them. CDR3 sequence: CASSFTRSHFTDTQYF. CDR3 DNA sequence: TGTGCCAGCAGTTTTACCAGGTCACACTTCACAGATACGCAGTATTTT.

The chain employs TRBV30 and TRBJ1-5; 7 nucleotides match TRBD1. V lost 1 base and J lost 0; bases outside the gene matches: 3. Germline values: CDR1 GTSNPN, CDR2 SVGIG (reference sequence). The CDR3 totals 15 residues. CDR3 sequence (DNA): TGTGCCTGGAGTGCCGGGACAGCTAGCAATCAGCCCCAGCATTTT. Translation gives CAWSAGTASNQPQHF.

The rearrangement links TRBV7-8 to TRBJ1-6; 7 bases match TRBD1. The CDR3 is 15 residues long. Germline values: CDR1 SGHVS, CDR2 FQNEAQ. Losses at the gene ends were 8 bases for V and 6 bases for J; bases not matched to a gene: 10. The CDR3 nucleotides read TGTGCCAGCTCATCGCGACAGGGCTCTAATTCACCCCTCCACTTT. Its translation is CASSSRQGSNSPLHF. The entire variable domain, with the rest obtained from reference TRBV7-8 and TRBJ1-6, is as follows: GAGVSQSPRYKVAKRGQDVALRCDPISGHVSLFWYQQALGQGPEFLTYFQNEAQLDKSGLPSDRFFAERPEGSVSTLKIQRTQQEDSAVYLCASSSRQGSNSPLHFGNGTRLTVT.

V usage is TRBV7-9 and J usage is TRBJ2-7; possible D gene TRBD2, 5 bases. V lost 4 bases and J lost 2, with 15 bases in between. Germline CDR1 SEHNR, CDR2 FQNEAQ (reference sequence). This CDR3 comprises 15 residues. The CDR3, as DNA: TGTGCCAGCAGCTCCTCGGACGGAGGCGCCTACGAGCAGTACTTC. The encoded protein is CASSSSDGGAYEQYF.

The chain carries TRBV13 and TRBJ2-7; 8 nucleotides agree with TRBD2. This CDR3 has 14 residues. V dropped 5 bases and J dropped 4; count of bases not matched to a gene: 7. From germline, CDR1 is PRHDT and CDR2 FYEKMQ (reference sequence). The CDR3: CASSVSGKTYEQYF. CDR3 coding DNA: TGTGCCAGCAGCGTTAGCGGGAAGACTTACGAGCAGTACTTC.

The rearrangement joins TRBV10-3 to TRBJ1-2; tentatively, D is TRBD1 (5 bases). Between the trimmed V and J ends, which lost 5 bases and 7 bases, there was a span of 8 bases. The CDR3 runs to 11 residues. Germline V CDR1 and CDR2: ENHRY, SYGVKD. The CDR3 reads CAISRGPGYTF. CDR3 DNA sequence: TGTGCCATCAGTAGGGGACCTGGCTACACCTTC.

The CDR3: CASSFAGGTGELFF. In DNA, the CDR3 is TGTGCCAGCAGCTTTGCAGGGGGTACCGGGGAGCTGTTTTTT. The rearrangement uses TRBV7-9 and TRBJ2-2; 7 bases align to TRBD1. V shed 3 bases, J shed 5 bases, and the junction held 3 bases outside the gene matches. The CDR3 runs 14 residues. Looked up from germline, CDR1 is SEHNR and CDR2 is FQNEAQ (reference sequence).

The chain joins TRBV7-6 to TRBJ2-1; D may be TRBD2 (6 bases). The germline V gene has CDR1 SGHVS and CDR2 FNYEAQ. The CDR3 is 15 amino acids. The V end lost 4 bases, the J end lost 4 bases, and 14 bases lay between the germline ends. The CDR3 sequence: CASSWRGDGYNEQFF. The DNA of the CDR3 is TGTGCCAGCAGCTGGAGGGGTGACGGTTACAATGAGCAGTTCTTC.

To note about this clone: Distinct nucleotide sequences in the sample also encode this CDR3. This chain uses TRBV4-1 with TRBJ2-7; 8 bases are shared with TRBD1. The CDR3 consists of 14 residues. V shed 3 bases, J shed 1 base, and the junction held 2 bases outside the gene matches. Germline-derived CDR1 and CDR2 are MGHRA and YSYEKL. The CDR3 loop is CASSHGTGSYEQYF. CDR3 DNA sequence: TGCGCCAGCAGCCACGGGACAGGATCCTACGAGCAGTACTTC.